Below are 3 T cell receptor beta chains sequenced from a single sample in a study of blood T cell repertoires in COVID-19. Method: immunoSEQ multiplex PCR; TCRdb's copy keeps in-frame clones and lacks some. The sample lists 200,000 to 250,000 clones, roughly 87% occurring once. Sequenced sample: peripheral blood. These receptors were collected from a young woman who had recovered from COVID-19.

The J gene is TRBJ1-6, the V gene TRBV7-2; perhaps TRBD1 as D (5 bases). Trimming cost V 3 bases and J 4 bases, with 19 bases left between them. Germline CDR1 reads SGHTA; CDR2 reads FQGNSA. The CDR3 sequence is 18 residues long. Here the CDR3 reads CASSFAPGRQLYNSPLHF. In DNA, the CDR3 is TGTGCCAGCAGCTTCGCGCCTGGAAGACAGTTATATAATTCACCCCTCCACTTT.

The gene calls are TRBV30 and TRBJ2-7, with 15 nucleotides matching TRBD2. With V trimmed by 7 bases and J by 6 bases, 10 bases remained unmatched. The CDR3 covers 15 residues. CDR1 is GTSNPN, CDR2 SVGIG, per germline (reference sequence). In DNA, the CDR3 is TGTGCCTCCGGACTAGCGGGAGGGCCTGATGGCGAGCAGTACTTC. Translating gives CASGLAGGPDGEQYF.

The chain joins TRBV4-1 to TRBJ2-7, with 8 bases aligning to TRBD2. Per germline, CDR1 MGHRA and CDR2 YSYEKL. The CDR3 is 13 amino acids. V was clipped by 5 bases and J by 4 bases; unmatched bases: 4. The CDR3 sequence is CASSRAGVYEQYF. CDR3 nucleotides: TGCGCCAGCAGCAGAGCGGGAGTTTACGAGCAGTACTTC.